This T cell receptor (beta chain) appears in the sequencing data of a study of CD8+ T cells in alopecia areata. Overall study results and limits: In lesional scalp, particularly from alopecia totalis/universalis, clonality was higher than in normal scalp.

Investigators isolated RNA and reverse transcribed it into cDNA to act as the sequencing template. Method: immunoSEQ multiplex PCR; TCRdb's copy keeps in-frame clones and lacks some. The repertoire holds some 160,000 clones, with 62% as singletons. Comments on this clone: What it binds is not known.

Germline values: CDR1 MGHDK, CDR2 SYGVNS. The CDR3 is made up of 15 amino acids. PBMCs were stained for CD3, CD4 and CD8, and CD4+ and CD8+ T cells were sorted. This receptor was identified in a human donor in good health. The specimen sequenced was CD8+ T cells sorted from blood. V usage is TRBV25-1 and J usage is TRBJ2-1; TRBD2 agrees at 9 bases. CDR3 sequence (DNA): TGTGCTGAGGGGCTAGCGGGGAGCTCCTACAATGAGCAGTTCTTC. Its protein is CAEGLAGSSYNEQFF.